This T cell receptor (beta chain) was observed in a study of T cells in Graves' hyperthyroidism and ophthalmopathy. RNA transcripts yielded amplified TCR beta CDR3 regions. An initial round of RT-PCR targeting the TCR CDR3 relied on the HTBI primer set. TCRdb called the multiplex PCR reads again in MiXCR, with one record for every CDR3 protein. The sample records around 420,000 distinct CDR3 sequences, approximately 14% being singletons. This clonotype was picked up many times. Newly diagnosed patients aged 18 to 65 had hyperthyroidism of under 2 months' duration. This receptor was obtained from a woman between 18 and 29 years old with Graves' hyperthyroidism. Sequencing was done on a sample of blood.

CDR3 protein: CSARLAGAYGQYF. Here the CDR3 DNA reads TGCAGTGCTAGACTAGCGGGAGCTTATGGGCAGTACTTC. The V and J genes are TRBV20-1 and TRBJ2-7, with 10 positions matching TRBD2. Germline V gives CDR1 DFQATT, CDR2 SNEGSKA (reference sequence). The CDR3 covers 13 residues. Unmatched junction bases numbered 7, after V lost 2 bases and J lost 9 bases.